This TCR beta chain was recovered during a study of blood T cell repertoires in COVID-19. V dropped 9 bases and J dropped 8 bases, with 19 bases sitting between them. The V gene's germline CDR1 is MDHEN and CDR2 SYDVKM. The length of the CDR3 is 13 residues. This clone was picked up one time. As handled by the study authors: Nucleated cell counts were estimated from reference gene primer amplification. Produced via immunoSEQ multiplex PCR; TCRdb's table is partial and in-frame only. V, J and clone size are those of that table, while D and trimming were read from the DNA. The table lists around 56,000 clones, approximately 89% of them singletons.

The J gene is TRBJ1-1, the V gene TRBV28; a weak D match, TRBD1 (5 bases). The sequencing sample was made of peripheral blood. The receptor's source is a man aged 60 to 75 with active or convalescent COVID-19. Here the CDR3 reads CASLGQGTGEAFF. For the CDR3, the DNA is TGTGCCAGTCTCGGGCAGGGAACAGGCGAAGCTTTCTTT.